This TCR beta chain is from a study of cytomegalovirus exposure and HLA in healthy donors. Use of 60 Vbeta and 13 Jbeta primers characterized the PCR. Sequencing used immunoSEQ multiplex PCR; TCRdb keeps in-frame clones, though not all of them. Of about 110,000 clones listed, roughly 73% were seen once; the top ten hold roughly 0.9%. The CDR3 has 14 residues. V lost 2 bases and J 2 bases, leaving 7 bases between the germline ends. Looked up from germline, CDR1 is MNHEY and CDR2 is SMNVEV (reference sequence). Sequencing input: PBMCs. The sequence was obtained from a woman in her twenties or thirties in good health and CMV-seronegative. The chain employs TRBV27 and TRBJ1-5; D gene ambiguous. CDR3 sequence (DNA): TGTGCCAGCAGTTTACGGCAGGGCAATCAGCCCCAGCATTTT. Translating it yields CASSLRQGNQPQHF.